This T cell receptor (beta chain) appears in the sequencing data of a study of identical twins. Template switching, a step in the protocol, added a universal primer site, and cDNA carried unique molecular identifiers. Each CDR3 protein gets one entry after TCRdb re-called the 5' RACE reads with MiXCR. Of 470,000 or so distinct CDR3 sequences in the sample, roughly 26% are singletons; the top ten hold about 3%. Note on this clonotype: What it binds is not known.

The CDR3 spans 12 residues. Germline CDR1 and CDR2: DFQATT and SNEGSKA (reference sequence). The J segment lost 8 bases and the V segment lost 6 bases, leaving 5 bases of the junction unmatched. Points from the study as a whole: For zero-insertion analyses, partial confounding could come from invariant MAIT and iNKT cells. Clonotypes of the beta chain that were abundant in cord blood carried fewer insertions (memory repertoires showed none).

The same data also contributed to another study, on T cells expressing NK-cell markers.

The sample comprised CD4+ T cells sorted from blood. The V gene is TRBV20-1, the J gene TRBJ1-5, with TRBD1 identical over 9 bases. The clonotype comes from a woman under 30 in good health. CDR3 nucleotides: TGCAGTGCGAGGACAGGGGAGGAGCCCCAGCATTTT. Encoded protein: CSARTGEEPQHF.